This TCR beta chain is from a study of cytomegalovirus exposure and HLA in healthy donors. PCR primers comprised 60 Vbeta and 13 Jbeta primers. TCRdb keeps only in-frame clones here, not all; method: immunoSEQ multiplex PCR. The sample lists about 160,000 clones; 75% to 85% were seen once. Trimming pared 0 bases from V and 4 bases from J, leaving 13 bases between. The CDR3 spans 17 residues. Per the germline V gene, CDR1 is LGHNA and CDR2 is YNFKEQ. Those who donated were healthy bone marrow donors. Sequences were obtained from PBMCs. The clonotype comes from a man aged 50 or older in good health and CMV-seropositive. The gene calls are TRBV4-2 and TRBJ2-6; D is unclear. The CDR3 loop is CASSQEAGNNGANVLTF. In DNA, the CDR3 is TGTGCCAGCAGCCAAGAAGCAGGTAACAACGGGGCCAACGTCCTGACTTTC.